The 20 T cell receptor beta chains given below trace back to one sample, sequenced in a study of T cells in Graves' hyperthyroidism and ophthalmopathy. RNA transcripts yielded amplified TCR beta CDR3 regions. During a first-round RT-PCR of the TCR CDR3, the HTBI primer set was used. TCRdb reprocessed the multiplex PCR reads with MiXCR, giving one entry per CDR3 protein. This sample has roughly 740,000 distinct CDR3 sequences, with about 15% found just once. Sequencing was carried out using blood. These receptors were taken from a man aged 18 to 30 with Graves' hyperthyroidism.

The rearrangement joins TRBV7-2 to TRBJ2-1; no reliable D call. Germline CDR1 is SGHTA and CDR2 is FQGNSA. The germline V and J ends were trimmed by 5 bases and 0 bases, with 14 bases remaining between them. The CDR3 is 16 amino acids. The CDR3 DNA follows: TGTGCCAGCAGCCTTACCACTACAAGCTCCTACAATGAGCAGTTCTTC. Encoded protein: CASSLTTTSSYNEQFF.

This clonotype was seen at least ten times. The V call is TRBV10-3, the J call TRBJ2-7, with TRBD2 identical over 10 bases. Per the germline V gene, CDR1 is ENHRY and CDR2 is SYGVKD. This CDR3 spans 15 amino acids. J gave up 5 bases and V 3 bases, and 7 bases lay outside the gene matches. The CDR3 spells CAISDLLAGANEQYF. The CDR3, as DNA: TGTGCCATCAGTGACCTCCTAGCGGGAGCGAACGAGCAGTACTTC.

J is TRBJ2-7 and V is TRBV7-2; 10 nucleotides agree with TRBD1. The ends lost 4 bases at V and 6 bases at J; junction bases unmatched: 6. Per germline, CDR1 SGHTA and CDR2 FQGNSA. This CDR3 has 14 amino acids. The CDR3 loop reads CASSSDRGFGEQYF. The CDR3 DNA is TGTGCCAGCAGCTCGGACAGGGGGTTCGGCGAGCAGTACTTC.

The chain employs TRBV28 and TRBJ2-1; D may be TRBD1 (6 bases). The CDR3 runs 15 residues. Germline V lookup: CDR1 MDHEN, CDR2 SYDVKM. V was pared by 7 bases and J by 0 bases, with 13 bases between. This CDR3 is CASNPLGGSYNEQFF. The CDR3 DNA follows: TGTGCCAGCAACCCCTTAGGGGGCTCCTACAATGAGCAGTTCTTC. Full variable domain (rest looked up from reference TRBV28 and TRBJ2-1): DVKVTQSSRYLVKRTGEKVFLECVQDMDHENMFWYRQDPGLGLRLIYFSYDVKMKEKGDIPEGYSVSREKKERFSLILESASTNQTSMYLCASNPLGGSYNEQFFGPGTRLTVL.

This clonotype came up many times. The chain carries TRBV28 and TRBJ1-2; D gene unclear. Trimming cost V 3 bases and J 11 bases, with 13 bases left between them. CDR1 MDHEN and CDR2 SYDVKM come from the germline V gene. The CDR3 is 12 amino acids. The CDR3: CASSLKRTGYTF. CDR3 bases: TGTGCCAGCAGTTTGAAGAGGACGGGTTACACCTTC.

The gene calls are TRBV4-1 and TRBJ2-1; 8 positions match TRBD2. The CDR3 is 15 amino acids. Trimming removed 1 base from V and 7 bases from J; junction bases left unmatched: 6. Germline V gene sequence: CDR1 MGHRA, CDR2 YSYEKL. CDR3 amino acids: CASSQGIGGVNEQFF. In nucleotides, the CDR3 is TGCGCCAGCAGCCAAGGAATCGGGGGGGTTAATGAGCAGTTCTTC.

The rearrangement uses TRBV20-1 and TRBJ2-3; the D is unclear. The V and J ends lost 4 bases and 2 bases respectively, with 10 bases between them. The CDR3 is 13 amino acids. Germline V CDR1 and CDR2: DFQATT, SNEGSKA (reference sequence). The CDR3 region has the DNA TGCAGTGCTACTCGACCCCACACAGATACGCAGTATTTT. Amino acid sequence: CSATRPHTDTQYF.

This clonotype was observed at least ten times. J is TRBJ2-7 and V is TRBV24-1; possibly TRBD1 for D (5 bases). The germline V gene has CDR1 KGHDR and CDR2 SFDVKD. V gave up 7 bases and J gave up 1 base, with 10 bases separating them. The CDR3 contains 13 residues. The CDR3 reads CATSPSGSYEQYF. The CDR3 DNA sequence: TGTGCCACCAGCCCCTCAGGGTCCTACGAGCAGTACTTC.

To note about this clonotype: A junction boundary mismatches the germline segment, possibly from a read error. J is TRBJ1-1 and V is TRBV28, with a tentative D call TRBD1 (5 bases). The germline V gene has CDR1 MDHEN and CDR2 SYDVKM. This CDR3 is 14 amino acids long. The CDR3 is CASTLTAMNTEAFF. CDR3 DNA: TGTGCCAGCACCCTGACAGCTATGAACACCGAAGCTTTCTTT.

This clonotype was counted ten times or more. The rearrangement joins TRBV3-1 to TRBJ1-2; D not certain. V gave up 0 bases and J gave up 6 bases, with 11 bases separating them. The CDR3 consists of 14 residues. Germline V gene data show CDR1 as LGHDT and CDR2 as YNNKEL (reference sequence). CDR3: CASSQEGRGDGYTF. In DNA form, the CDR3 reads TGTGCCAGCAGCCAAGAAGGTAGAGGAGATGGCTACACCTTC.

In its sample, this clonotype was seen once. Written as DNA, the CDR3 is TGTGCCATCAGTGAGTCGGATGGGAGAAAGGCCCAGTACTTC. Translating gives CAISESDGRKAQYF. This chain joins TRBV10-3 and TRBJ2-5; the D gene is possibly TRBD2 (5 bases). Germline V lookup: CDR1 ENHRY, CDR2 SYGVKD. The CDR3 extends over 14 amino acids. V lost 0 bases and J lost 9, with 14 bases in between.

This rearrangement joins TRBV6-1 to TRBJ2-7, with D possibly matching TRBD2 (6 bases). V lost 10 bases and J 0 bases, leaving 13 bases between the germline ends. This CDR3 is built from 13 residues. Per germline, CDR1 MNHNS and CDR2 SASEGT. CDR3 DNA: TGTGCCACTCGGGGCGGGGTCTCCTACGAGCAGTACTTC. Protein sequence: CATRGGVSYEQYF.

This clonotype was counted ten times or more. The chain employs TRBV2 and TRBJ2-7; D gene unclear. Germline V gene lookup returns CDR1 SNHLY and CDR2 FYNNEI. V was clipped by 7 bases and J by 4 bases, with 11 bases between them. The CDR3 loop spans 12 amino acids. The CDR3 DNA follows: TGTGCCAGCATCCTGAGTGTATACGAGCAGTACTTC. Protein: CASILSVYEQYF.

The rearrangement uses TRBV5-5 and TRBJ1-2; 8 bases match TRBD1. With V trimmed by 4 bases and J by 0 bases, 8 bases remained unmatched. Germline CDR1 reads SGHKS; CDR2 reads YYEKEE (reference sequence). The CDR3 is 16 amino acids. The CDR3 DNA reads as TGTGCCAGCAGCCTGGATAGGACAGGGCCTAACTATGGCTACACCTTC. It codes for CASSLDRTGPNYGYTF.

This clonotype was counted many times. The V and J genes are TRBV28 and TRBJ1-6, with D unresolved. The CDR3 spans 18 residues. The germline V gene has CDR1 MDHEN and CDR2 SYDVKM. V lost 5 bases, J lost 14 bases, and 31 bases lay in between. The CDR3 loop is CASSPNLLVRGSITALHF. The CDR3 bases are TGTGCCAGCAGTCCCAACCTCTTAGTTCGAGGTAGCATCACAGCCCTCCACTTT.

This clonotype was detected ten times or more. The J gene is TRBJ1-1, the V gene TRBV5-1; 8 bases map to TRBD1. Germline values: CDR1 SGHRS, CDR2 YFSETQ. J was trimmed by 1 base and V by 1 base; bases with no gene match: 3. This CDR3 is built from 15 residues. DNA of the CDR3: TGCGCCAGCAGCTTGATTGGGACAGGGAACACTGAAGCTTTCTTT. It is translated as CASSLIGTGNTEAFF.

The CDR3 DNA is TGTGCCAGTAGTTACCGGACTAGCGGGAGAACCGAGCAGTACTTC. Protein: CASSYRTSGRTEQYF. The V gene is TRBV19, the J gene TRBJ2-7, with 13 nucleotides matching TRBD2. Trimming at V came to 5 bases and at J to 6 bases, leaving 7 bases not matched to a gene. Looked up from germline, CDR1 is LNHDA and CDR2 is SQIVND (reference sequence). There are 15 residues in the CDR3.

This clonotype was detected many times. CDR3 in amino acids: CASNSYNFTDTQYF. The CDR3 bases are TGTGCCAGCAACTCTTATAACTTCACAGATACGCAGTATTTT. The V gene is TRBV11-2, the J gene TRBJ2-3; the D is unclear. The CDR3 extends over 14 amino acids. Germline V gene data show CDR1 as SGHAT and CDR2 as FQNNGV. The V end was cut by 7 bases, the J end by 2 bases, with 13 bases between.

The rearrangement uses TRBV2 and TRBJ2-1; D may be TRBD2 (6 bases). From germline, CDR1 is SNHLY and CDR2 FYNNEI. CDR3 length: 15 amino acids. V gave up 4 bases and J gave up 5 bases, with 15 bases separating them. DNA of the CDR3: TGTGCCAGCAGTGGAGCGGGCCCTACTCACAATGAGCAGTTCTTC. Residues: CASSGAGPTHNEQFF.

This clonotype was recorded at least ten times. The chain combines TRBV12-3 or TRBV12-4 with TRBJ1-6; 9 bases are a match to TRBD1. Trimming at V came to 1 base and at J to 10 bases, leaving 2 bases not matched to a gene. This CDR3 is built from 14 residues. CDR3 sequence: CASSLDRGRSPLHF. In DNA form, the CDR3 reads TGTGCCAGCAGTTTAGACAGGGGGCGGTCACCCCTCCACTTT.